This entry lists 21 T cell receptor beta chains sequenced from one sample in a study of cytomegalovirus exposure and HLA in healthy donors. The PCR contained 60 Vbeta and 13 Jbeta primers. Sequenced by immunoSEQ multiplex PCR; TCRdb stores in-frame clones only, minus some. The data contain 150,000 to 200,000 clones, approximately 81% of them singletons. Material: PBMCs. These TCRs come from a young man in good health and CMV-seropositive.

V and J are TRBV7-9 and TRBJ1-2; 9 positions match TRBD1. This CDR3 is built from 14 residues. Germline V lookup: CDR1 SEHNR, CDR2 FQNEAQ (reference sequence). V dropped 4 bases and J dropped 5; count of bases not matched to a gene: 5. In nucleotides, the CDR3 is TGTGCCAGCAGCTCCGCCGGGACAGGGTATGGCTACACCTTC. Translating it yields CASSSAGTGYGYTF.

This clone has just a few counts. V and J are TRBV4-3 and TRBJ2-5; TRBD1 matches 9 bases. V trimming: 0 bases; J trimming: 4 bases; junction bases outside the gene matches: 6. CDR3 length equals 16 residues. CDR1 and CDR2 from the germline V gene are LGHNA and YSLEER. This chain's CDR3 is CASSQDSTGGLETQYF. The CDR3 bases are TGCGCCAGCAGCCAAGATTCCACAGGGGGCTTAGAGACCCAGTACTTC.

V gene TRBV18 combines with J gene TRBJ2-7, with 9 bases aligning to TRBD1. Looked up from germline, CDR1 is KGHSH and CDR2 is LQKENI. The V gene end was trimmed by 3 bases and the J gene end by 6 bases; junction bases not matched to a gene: 9. The CDR3 length is 15 residues. The CDR3 DNA sequence: TGTGCCAGCTCACCTCAGGGGACAGGGACTGGCGAGCAGTACTTC. This translates into CASSPQGTGTGEQYF.

The CDR3 here is CASSLLGGSYNEQFF. The CDR3 DNA reads TGTGCCAGCAGCCTATTGGGGGGCTCCTACAATGAGCAGTTCTTC. The J gene is TRBJ2-1, the V gene TRBV7-2; possibly TRBD2 for D (6 bases). V shed 5 bases and J shed 0 bases, with 11 bases lying between them. This CDR3 has 15 amino acids. The germline V gene encodes CDR1 SGHTA and CDR2 FQGNSA.

The chain combines TRBV9 with TRBJ2-7; 9 nucleotides line up with TRBD1. The CDR3 sequence is 13 residues long. Germline loops: CDR1 SGDLS, CDR2 YYNGEE. V gave up 3 bases and J gave up 5 bases; unmatched junction bases: 3. CDR3 in DNA: TGTGCCAGCAGCGCCGGACAGGGGAACGAGCAGTACTTC. The encoded protein is CASSAGQGNEQYF.

J is TRBJ2-5 and V is TRBV6-6, with 10 nucleotides matching TRBD2. V dropped 3 bases and J dropped 2; count of bases not matched to a gene: 3. The V gene's germline CDR1 is MNHNY and CDR2 SVGAGI (reference sequence). There are 15 residues in the CDR3. The CDR3 spells CASSYLAGVQETQYF. The DNA of the CDR3 is TGTGCCAGCAGTTATCTAGCGGGAGTGCAAGAGACCCAGTACTTC.

The rearrangement uses TRBV11-2 and TRBJ1-1, with D possibly matching TRBD1 (5 bases). The V gene lost 6 bases and the J gene lost 0 bases, with 5 bases spanning the gap. The CDR3 contains 12 residues. Germline V gene data show CDR1 as SGHAT and CDR2 as FQNNGV. The CDR3 region has the DNA TGTGCCAGCAGACAGGTGAACACTGAAGCTTTCTTT. This sequence encodes CASRQVNTEAFF.

About this clone: One end of the junction does not line up with germline, which may come from a read error. The V gene is TRBV29-1, the J gene TRBJ2-3, with TRBD1 matching over 7 bases. This CDR3 is 15 amino acids long. Germline values: CDR1 SQVTM, CDR2 ANQGSEA. The CDR3 DNA reads as TGCAGCTTTGAAGGGGGCAGTGGGGCCACAGATACGCAGTATTTT. Amino acid sequence: CSFEGGSGATDTQYF.

Only one count was recorded for this clone. The rearrangement joins TRBV14 to TRBJ2-1, with a possible D match to TRBD2 (6 bases). Trimming pared 0 bases from V and 7 bases from J, leaving 13 bases between. Germline CDR1 and CDR2: SGHDN and FVKESK. CDR3 length: 15 residues. The CDR3 DNA is TGTGCCAGCAGCCAAGAACGGGGCGGGGCGAATGAGCAGTTCTTC. It codes for CASSQERGGANEQFF.

This chain uses TRBV11-3 with TRBJ2-1, with 14 bases that match TRBD2. This CDR3 region has 15 residues. V was pared by 6 bases and J by 7 bases, with 5 bases of the junction left unmatched. The germline V gene encodes CDR1 SGHNT and CDR2 YENEEA. The CDR3 bases are TGTGCCAGCAGTGAGACTAGCGGGGGGGCAAATGAGCAGTTCTTC. Translation gives CASSETSGGANEQFF.

The chain employs TRBV9 and TRBJ1-2; 8 nucleotides align to TRBD1. This CDR3 is built from 14 residues. Germline-derived CDR1 and CDR2 are SGDLS and YYNGEE. V lost 3 bases, J lost 4 bases, and 5 bases stayed unmatched. This CDR3 is CASSEMTGAYGYTF. CDR3 DNA sequence: TGTGCCAGCAGCGAAATGACAGGGGCCTATGGCTACACCTTC.

This chain connects TRBV4-3 to TRBJ1-2; D unresolved. The CDR3 extends over 15 amino acids. The V gene lost 0 bases and the J gene lost 3 bases, with 11 bases spanning the gap. Germline CDR1 reads LGHNA; CDR2 reads YSLEER. The CDR3 is CASSQDRLQHYGYTF. The CDR3, as DNA: TGCGCCAGCAGCCAAGATCGATTACAGCACTATGGCTACACCTTC.

This chain connects TRBV10-3 to TRBJ1-2, with D maybe TRBD1 (5 bases). The germline gives CDR1 ENHRY, CDR2 SYGVKD. Trimming removed 8 bases at V and 8 bases at J, with 18 bases between. The CDR3 sequence is 13 residues long. The chain's CDR3 is CAIDAGVGEGYTF. The CDR3 nucleotides are TGTGCCATCGACGCGGGGGTAGGGGAAGGCTACACCTTC.

The chain combines TRBV19 with TRBJ2-2; TRBD2 agrees at 8 bases. CDR1 is LNHDA, CDR2 SQIVND, per germline (reference sequence). J gave up 6 bases and V 3 bases, and 12 bases lay outside the gene matches. This CDR3 region has 17 residues. CDR3 in DNA: TGTGCCAGTAGTATTACCCTTTCGGGGGGGCAATCCGGGGAGCTGTTTTTT. This translates into CASSITLSGGQSGELFF.

The J gene is TRBJ1-5, the V gene TRBV4-3; D not resolved. The germline gives CDR1 LGHNA, CDR2 YSLEER. The CDR3 runs to 14 residues. Deletions cut 1 base from V and 4 bases from J, with 8 bases between. The CDR3 reads CASSQVEGNQPQHF. The CDR3 DNA follows: TGCGCCAGCAGCCAAGTGGAGGGAAATCAGCCCCAGCATTTT.

This clone was found once. This sample includes further DNA sequences coding for the same CDR3. This sequence joins TRBV7-2 and TRBJ1-1; D remains unclear. V lost 5 bases and J 0 bases, leaving 7 bases between the germline ends. The CDR3 contains 13 residues. CDR1 and CDR2 from the germline V gene are SGHTA and FQGNSA. Here the CDR3 DNA reads TGTGCCAGCAGCCCGAGAATGAACACTGAAGCTTTCTTT. Encoded protein: CASSPRMNTEAFF.

The chain employs TRBV11-3 and TRBJ2-1, with 15 positions matching TRBD2. After removal of 4 bases from V and 4 bases from J, the junction contained 8 bases not matched to a gene. The CDR3 is 18 residues long. Germline CDR1 is SGHNT and CDR2 is YENEEA. The CDR3 here is CASSSGLAGGLWYNEQFF. The DNA for the CDR3 is TGTGCCAGCAGCTCCGGACTAGCGGGGGGGCTATGGTACAATGAGCAGTTCTTC.

This clone has a single count. The chain combines TRBV19 with TRBJ2-3; 8 nucleotides agree with TRBD2. Germline V gives CDR1 LNHDA, CDR2 SQIVND (reference sequence). After removal of 6 bases from V and 5 bases from J, the junction contained 19 bases not matched to a gene. The CDR3 covers 18 residues. For the CDR3, the DNA is TGTGCCAGTAGCTCCCAATTACTAGCGGCCCAAAGTGGAGATACGCAGTATTTT. Amino acids: CASSSQLLAAQSGDTQYF.

The V gene is TRBV7-8, the J gene TRBJ2-1, with a tentative D call TRBD2 (7 bases). V was trimmed by 1 base and J by 4 bases, leaving 11 bases between them. Germline values: CDR1 SGHVS, CDR2 FQNEAQ. The CDR3 contains 15 residues. For the CDR3, the DNA is TGTGCCAGCAGCTTAGTGGCGGGGGCTTACAATGAGCAGTTCTTC. This gives the protein CASSLVAGAYNEQFF.

V is TRBV7-8 and J is TRBJ1-1; TRBD1 aligns across 9 bases. V shed 2 bases, J shed 3 bases, and the junction held 1 base outside the gene matches. The CDR3 is 14 residues long. Germline loops: CDR1 SGHVS, CDR2 FQNEAQ. This chain's CDR3 is CASSLRDRDTEAFF. In nucleotides, the CDR3 is TGTGCCAGCAGCTTACGGGACAGGGACACTGAAGCTTTCTTT.

This chain uses TRBV4-2 with TRBJ1-1; D is unclear. CDR3 size: 16 residues. Germline CDR1 LGHNA, CDR2 YNFKEQ. V gave up 0 bases and J gave up 3 bases, with 14 bases separating them. The CDR3 bases are TGTGCCAGCAGCCAAGATAGGTCGACTGTTTACACTGAAGCTTTCTTT. Translated: CASSQDRSTVYTEAFF.